This TCR beta chain was documented in a study of blood T cell repertoires in COVID-19. Background on the study: Acute and convalescent COVID-19 specimens originated in the United States, Italy and Spain. In each case, the material was cDNA or gDNA derived from T cells, B-cell-depleted T cells, or PBMCs.

The CDR3 covers 15 residues. V lost 5 bases to trimming and J lost 5 bases; unmatched junction nucleotides: 5. Germline CDR1 and CDR2: MNHEY and SVGEGT. In the authors' methods: Estimation of nucleated cell counts relied on the amplification of reference gene primers. Method: immunoSEQ multiplex PCR; TCRdb's copy keeps in-frame clones and lacks some. V, J and clone size are those of that table, while D and trimming were read from the DNA. This sample has 100,000 to 120,000 clones, with 72% found just once. The origin of this receptor is a woman aged 55-75 years with acute or convalescent COVID-19. Sequencing was carried out using peripheral blood. The rearrangement links TRBV6-2 or TRBV6-3 to TRBJ2-5, with TRBD2 identical over 13 bases. The CDR3 nucleotides are TGTGCCAGCAGTGCCGGACTAGCGGGGGTCGAGACCCAGTACTTC. Residues: CASSAGLAGVETQYF.